This TCR beta chain came from a study of blood T cell repertoires in COVID-19. In the original analysis: Amplified reference gene primers provided the basis for estimating nucleated cell counts. Only in-frame clones appear in the TCRdb table, and some are missing; sequencing was by immunoSEQ multiplex PCR. V, J and clone size are taken as reported in that table, and D and trimming were inferred from the DNA itself. The repertoire includes roughly 140,000 clones, more than 65% of them detected once, and 7.2% sits in the top ten. V gave up 4 bases and J gave up 0 bases, with 10 bases separating them. CDR3 length: 14 residues. The germline V gene encodes CDR1 SGHRS and CDR2 YFSETQ.

This TCR derives from a woman aged 45-59 years in a cohort sampled during active or convalescent COVID-19. Sequenced sample: peripheral blood. V usage is TRBV5-1 and J usage is TRBJ1-1; no firm D call. CDR3 nucleotide sequence: TGCGCCAGCAGCCCGGACGGGGTGAACACTGAAGCTTTCTTT. It codes for CASSPDGVNTEAFF.